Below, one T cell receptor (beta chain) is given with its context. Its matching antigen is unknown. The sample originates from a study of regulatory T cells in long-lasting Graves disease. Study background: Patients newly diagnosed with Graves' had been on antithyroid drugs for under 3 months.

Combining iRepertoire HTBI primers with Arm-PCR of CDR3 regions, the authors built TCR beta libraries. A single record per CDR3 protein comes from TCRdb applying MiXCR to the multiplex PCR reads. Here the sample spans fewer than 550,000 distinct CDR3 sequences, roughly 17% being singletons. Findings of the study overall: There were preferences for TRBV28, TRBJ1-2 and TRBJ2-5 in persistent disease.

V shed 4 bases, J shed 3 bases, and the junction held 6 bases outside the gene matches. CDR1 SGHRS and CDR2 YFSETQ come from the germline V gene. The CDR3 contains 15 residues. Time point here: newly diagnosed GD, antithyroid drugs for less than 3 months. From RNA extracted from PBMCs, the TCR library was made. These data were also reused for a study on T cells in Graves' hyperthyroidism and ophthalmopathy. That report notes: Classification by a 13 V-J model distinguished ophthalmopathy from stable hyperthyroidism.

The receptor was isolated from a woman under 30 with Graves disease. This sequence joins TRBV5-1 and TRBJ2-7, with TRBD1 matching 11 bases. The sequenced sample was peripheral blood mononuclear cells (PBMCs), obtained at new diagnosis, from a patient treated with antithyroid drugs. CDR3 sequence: CASSVGQGVGYEQYF. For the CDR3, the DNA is TGCGCCAGCAGCGTGGGACAGGGGGTTGGCTACGAGCAGTACTTC.